The 32 T cell receptor beta chains below all came from one sample that was sequenced in a study of vaccination and CD4 T cells after COVID-19 (dated by TCRdb to about 2022). The meaning of the sample's treatment or condition label: approximately 10-day PBMC culture with coronavirus spike peptide pools or control peptides (ViraFEST assay). Antigens of these TCRs are unknown. The library was prepared using PCR. Sequencer: Illumina iSeq 100. DNA from cultured CD4+ T cells underwent TCR sequencing with the Oncomine TCR Beta short-read assay at the Johns Hopkins FTIC core. TCRdb trimmed public reads at Q25 via fastp, called clones via MiXCR and kept in-frame beta chains. Each entry is one CDR3 protein sequence, shown with its most common DNA and genes. This sample holds 11,000 to 15,000 distinct CDR3 sequences; roughly 29% were observed only once. The top ten hold 20% to 25% of the sample. The sample comprised cultured CD4+ T cells from blood. These receptors were taken from a human donor with COVID-19.

The chain employs TRBV5-1 and TRBJ1-2; D possibly corresponds to TRBD1 (5 bases). Per germline, CDR1 SGHRS and CDR2 YFSETQ. The V and J ends lost 7 bases and 5 bases respectively, with 21 bases between them. The length of the CDR3 is 15 residues. CDR3 protein: CASATGTFDTYGYTF. CDR3 DNA sequence: TGCGCCAGCGCTACCGGGACCTTCGATACTTATGGCTACACCTTC.

The chain uses TRBV12-3 or TRBV12-4 and TRBJ2-5; weak D call: TRBD1 (5 bases). The CDR3 has 14 residues. The V end was cut by 3 bases, the J end by 5 bases, with 13 bases between. In DNA, the CDR3 is TGTGCCAGCAGTTTTAGGGGTATGGGTGAGACCCAGTACTTC. Translated, it gives CASSFRGMGETQYF.

This clonotype was recorded a few times. J is TRBJ1-2 and V is TRBV4-1; 10 positions match TRBD1. CDR1 MGHRA and CDR2 YSYEKL come from the germline V gene. The junction had 6 bases not matched to a gene; V was cut back by 3 bases and J by 2 bases. This CDR3 is built from 16 residues. CDR3 protein: CASSHARQGANYGYTF. The CDR3 DNA reads TGCGCCAGCAGCCACGCCCGACAGGGGGCGAACTATGGCTACACCTTC.

CDR3 amino acids: CASSSYTESGELFF. As DNA, the CDR3 is TGTGCCAGCAGCTCCTATACGGAGTCCGGGGAGCTGTTTTTT. The chain has TRBV7-9 and TRBJ2-2; D gene uncertain. V dropped 4 bases and J dropped 6 bases, with 12 bases sitting between them. CDR1 SEHNR and CDR2 FQNEAQ come from the germline V gene (reference sequence). The CDR3 contains 14 residues.

This clonotype was detected a few times. DNA for the CDR3: TGTGCCAGCAGTTCGCCGGGAACAGGGGGAGGTATCCCCCAGCATTTT. It codes for CASSSPGTGGGIPQHF. The J gene is TRBJ1-5, the V gene TRBV6-2 or TRBV6-3; 8 bases are shared with TRBD1. The ends lost 4 bases at V and 10 bases at J; junction bases unmatched: 15. Germline CDR1 reads MNHEY; CDR2 reads SVGEGT. This CDR3 region has 16 residues.

Written as DNA, the CDR3 is TGTGCCAGCAGGCCGGGGGGCTCCTACAATGAGCAGTTCTTC. This gives the protein CASRPGGSYNEQFF. V and J are TRBV6-2 or TRBV6-3 and TRBJ2-1; 7 nucleotides agree with TRBD2. Unmatched junction bases numbered 2, after V lost 6 bases and J lost 0 bases. The CDR3 is 14 residues long. CDR1 MNHEY and CDR2 SVGEGT come from the germline V gene.

The rearrangement links TRBV7-2 to TRBJ2-7; D perhaps matches TRBD1 (7 bases). Trimming cost V 1 base and J 7 bases, with 20 bases left between them. This CDR3 comprises 16 residues. Germline CDR1 SGHTA, CDR2 FQGNSA. CDR3 nucleotide sequence: TGTGCCAGCAGCTTAGAGCGGCAGGGGGACTGGAAAGAGCAGTACTTC. Its translation: CASSLERQGDWKEQYF. Looking up the rest from reference TRBV7-2 and TRBJ2-7 gives the full variable domain: GAGVSQSPSNKVTEKGKDVELRCDPISGHTALYWYRQSLGQGLEFLIYFQGNSAPDKSGLPSDRFSAERTGGSVSTLTIQRTQQEDSAVYLCASSLERQGDWKEQYFGPGTRLTVT.

This clonotype was detected once. This sequence joins TRBV29-1 and TRBJ2-2, with a weak D call TRBD1 (6 bases). The CDR3 sequence is 14 residues long. Germline assignment: CDR1 SQVTM and CDR2 ANQGSEA. V lost 3 bases to trimming and J lost 2 bases, with 10 bases between them. CDR3 in amino acids: CSVDWDKNTGELFF. DNA of the CDR3: TGCAGCGTTGATTGGGACAAAAACACCGGGGAGCTGTTTTTT.

This clonotype has more than one count but fewer than ten. In DNA form, the CDR3 reads TGCAGTGCTAGAGTCATTTGGGACGCGGGCTATGGCTACACCTTC. Translating gives CSARVIWDAGYGYTF. The chain uses TRBV20-1 and TRBJ1-2; D perhaps matches TRBD1 (5 bases). Germline CDR1 is DFQATT and CDR2 is SNEGSKA (reference sequence). V dropped 1 base and J dropped 4 bases, with 16 bases sitting between them. The CDR3 loop spans 15 amino acids.

This clonotype occurred a few times. In DNA form, the CDR3 reads TGTGCCAGCAGCTTAAGGCGAGGAGGGGCCTACGAGCAGTACTTC. Translating gives CASSLRRGGAYEQYF. The V call is TRBV7-2, the J call TRBJ2-7; possibly TRBD2 for D (6 bases). CDR3 length: 15 residues. Germline values: CDR1 SGHTA, CDR2 FQGNSA. The ends were cut back, 2 bases at V and 2 bases at J, with 13 bases in the middle.

The chain carries TRBV6-2 or TRBV6-3 and TRBJ2-7; no definite D call. CDR1 and CDR2 from the germline V gene are MNHEY and SVGEGT. CDR3 size: 12 residues. V was trimmed by 4 bases and J by 2 bases, leaving 6 bases between them. The CDR3 loop reads CASSFKAYEQYF. CDR3 coding DNA: TGTGCCAGCAGTTTTAAGGCCTACGAGCAGTACTTC.

The V gene is TRBV7-2, the J gene TRBJ2-5; 14 bases agree with TRBD2. The CDR3 has 16 amino acids. The trim removed 5 bases at V and 5 bases at J, leaving 7 bases unmatched. The V gene's germline CDR1 is SGHTA and CDR2 FQGNSA. CDR3 protein: CASSRRLAGGLETQYF. The CDR3 region has the DNA TGTGCCAGCAGCCGCCGACTAGCGGGGGGGTTGGAGACCCAGTACTTC.

The chain has TRBV11-1 and TRBJ1-5; TRBD1 matches at 10 bases. Germline V CDR1 and CDR2: SGHAT, FQDESV (reference sequence). V shed 5 bases, J shed 0 bases, and the junction held 16 bases outside the gene matches. This CDR3 contains 20 residues. CDR3 region: CASSLEVTGGAECSNQPQHF. As DNA, the CDR3 is TGTGCCAGCAGCCTAGAAGTGACAGGGGGCGCAGAGTGTAGCAATCAGCCCCAGCATTTT.

This clonotype has a handful of counts. The genes are TRBV19 and TRBJ1-5, with D possibly being TRBD1 (6 bases). Germline V CDR1 and CDR2: LNHDA, SQIVND (reference sequence). The CDR3 contains 15 residues. Trimming cost V 0 bases and J 4 bases, with 10 bases left between them. The CDR3 DNA reads as TGTGCCAGTAGTATAGACGGGGGCAGAAATCAGCCCCAGCATTTT. Amino acids: CASSIDGGRNQPQHF.

This chain connects TRBV19 to TRBJ1-6, with a possible D match to TRBD1 (5 bases). V was shortened by 9 bases and J by 7 bases, with 16 bases between the two germline ends. Germline loops: CDR1 LNHDA, CDR2 SQIVND (reference sequence). The CDR3 sequence is 14 residues long. The CDR3 DNA reads TGTGCCAGCTCCAACTGGGGCGAGAATTCACCCCTCCACTTT. Translated, it gives CASSNWGENSPLHF.

This clonotype was counted a few times. The V and J genes are TRBV30 and TRBJ2-2; D is unresolved. Trimming removed 3 bases at V and 4 bases at J, with 6 bases between. The CDR3 spans 12 residues. The germline gives CDR1 GTSNPN, CDR2 SVGIG (reference sequence). CDR3 coding DNA: TGTGCCTGGAGGAGTTTCACCGGGGAGCTGTTTTTT. Its translation: CAWRSFTGELFF.

The genes are TRBV4-1 and TRBJ1-4; D may be TRBD1 (6 bases). There are 16 residues in the CDR3. The germline CDR1 and CDR2 sequences are MGHRA and YSYEKL. The germline V and J ends were trimmed by 5 bases and 11 bases, with 24 bases remaining between them. The CDR3 nucleotides read TGCGCCAGCAGCTCAAAAGACGGGGGGCTGAGAGGGAAACTGTTTTTT. Translated: CASSSKDGGLRGKLFF.

The chain carries TRBV11-1 and TRBJ2-2, with 11 bases identical to TRBD2. Unmatched junction bases numbered 12, after V lost 3 bases and J lost 6 bases. The CDR3 consists of 18 residues. CDR1 SGHAT and CDR2 FQDESV come from the germline V gene (reference sequence). CDR3 region: CASSFKRLAGNSAGELFF. CDR3 coding DNA: TGTGCCAGCAGCTTCAAGAGACTAGCGGGGAACTCGGCCGGGGAGCTGTTTTTT.

The genes are TRBV11-3 and TRBJ2-7; 11 nucleotides line up with TRBD2. The CDR3 loop spans 14 amino acids. The trim removed 6 bases at V and 2 bases at J, leaving 3 bases unmatched. Germline lookup yields CDR1 SGHNT and CDR2 YENEEA. The CDR3 region has the DNA TGTGCCAGCAGGCCTAGCGGGGGGACCTACGAGCAGTACTTC. It translates to CASRPSGGTYEQYF. Looking up the rest from reference TRBV11-3 and TRBJ2-7 gives the full variable domain: EAGVVQSPRYKIIEKKQPVAFWCNPISGHNTLYWYLQNLGQGPELLIRYENEEAVDDSQLPKDRFSAERLKGVDSTLKIQPAELGDSAVYLCASRPSGGTYEQYFGPGTRLTVT.

This clonotype was seen a few times. One end of the junction is discordant with germline, which a read error may explain. V gene TRBV20-1 combines with J gene TRBJ2-3; TRBD2 agrees at 9 bases. The CDR3 covers 16 residues. Germline V gives CDR1 DFQATT, CDR2 SNEGSKA (reference sequence). Here the CDR3 reads CSARAVLAGRPDTQYF. In DNA form, the CDR3 reads TGCAGTGCGAGAGCCGTTCTAGCGGGGCGACCAGATACGCAGTATTTT.

The chain uses TRBV5-1 and TRBJ2-2, with TRBD1 as a possible D gene (8 bases). The germline V gene has CDR1 SGHRS and CDR2 YFSETQ. The CDR3 is 15 amino acids. V was clipped by 7 bases and J by 1 base, with 14 bases between them. The CDR3 region is CASGLGQGNTGELFF. CDR3 nucleotide sequence: TGCGCCAGCGGACTAGGACAGGGGAACACCGGGGAGCTGTTTTTT.

The rearrangement uses TRBV12-3 or TRBV12-4 and TRBJ1-3; D is unresolved. The CDR3 runs 15 residues. V was pared by 6 bases and J by 0 bases, with 12 bases between. In DNA form, the CDR3 reads TGTGCCAGCAGCCCCGACGCCATCTCTGGAAACACCATATATTTT. Encoded protein: CASSPDAISGNTIYF.

The chain has TRBV6-1 and TRBJ2-2; D gene unclear. V was cut by 3 bases and J by 0 bases, with 5 bases left in between. CDR1 and CDR2 (germline): MNHNS, SASEGT. The CDR3 has 14 residues. The CDR3: CASSELANTGELFF. CDR3 nucleotides: TGTGCCAGCAGTGAGTTGGCGAACACCGGGGAGCTGTTTTTT.

Only a few counts were recorded for this clonotype. The rearrangement joins TRBV7-2 to TRBJ2-3; maybe TRBD2 (6 bases). The CDR3 spans 16 residues. Germline V gene lookup returns CDR1 SGHTA and CDR2 FQGNSA. The V gene lost 6 bases and the J gene lost 0 bases, with 16 bases spanning the gap. CDR3 sequence reads: CASRTLARSSTDTQYF. The CDR3 DNA is TGTGCCAGCAGAACTCTAGCGAGATCAAGCACAGATACGCAGTATTTT. The full variable domain, completed using reference TRBV7-2 and TRBJ2-3, is GAGVSQSPSNKVTEKGKDVELRCDPISGHTALYWYRQSLGQGLEFLIYFQGNSAPDKSGLPSDRFSAERTGGSVSTLTIQRTQQEDSAVYLCASRTLARSSTDTQYFGPGTRLTVL.

This clonotype was picked up a small number of times. The chain has TRBV18 and TRBJ2-3; TRBD2 agrees at 9 bases. Germline V gene data show CDR1 as KGHSH and CDR2 as LQKENI. This CDR3 comprises 17 residues. Trimming cost V 3 bases and J 2 bases; bases outside gene matches: 9. The CDR3 DNA reads TGTGCCAGCTCACCCGTTAAGGCGGGGGGGCCCACAGATACGCAGTATTTT. It codes for CASSPVKAGGPTDTQYF.

For the CDR3, the DNA is TGTGCCTCCGGCAACAGACAGGGCGTCGACTATGGCTACACCTTC. Translating gives CASGNRQGVDYGYTF. The rearrangement links TRBV7-9 to TRBJ1-2, with TRBD1 matching 7 bases. Germline V gene lookup returns CDR1 SEHNR and CDR2 FQNEAQ (reference sequence). Losses at the gene ends were 11 bases for V and 3 bases for J; bases not matched to a gene: 15. The CDR3 consists of 15 residues.

This chain joins TRBV4-1 and TRBJ2-7, with 11 bases fitting TRBD1. The V and J ends lost 5 bases and 3 bases, in that order; junction bases with no gene match: 6. This CDR3 is 15 amino acids long. Germline values: CDR1 MGHRA, CDR2 YSYEKL. CDR3 in DNA: TGCGCCAGCAGCTACTCCGGGACAGGGGGCTACGAGCAGTACTTC. Amino acid sequence: CASSYSGTGGYEQYF.

Only a few counts were recorded for this clonotype. The chain is built from TRBV30 and TRBJ2-7; 9 nucleotides line up with TRBD1. This CDR3 has 16 amino acids. V dropped 5 bases and J dropped 3; count of bases not matched to a gene: 14. Looked up from germline, CDR1 is GTSNPN and CDR2 is SVGIG (reference sequence). As DNA, the CDR3 is TGTGCCTGGTTGTCCTCGGACAGGGGCGTGGGCTACGAGCAGTACTTC. Protein sequence: CAWLSSDRGVGYEQYF.

The rearrangement uses TRBV7-2 and TRBJ2-2, with 10 bases lining up with TRBD2. CDR1 and CDR2 from the germline V gene are SGHTA and FQGNSA. This CDR3 is 16 amino acids long. V shed 2 bases and J 1 base; nucleotides not matched to a gene: 1. The CDR3 nucleotides are TGTGCCAGCAGCTTACGACTAGCGGGGAACACCGGGGAGCTGTTTTTT. Translating gives CASSLRLAGNTGELFF. The whole variable domain, remainder taken from reference TRBV7-2 and TRBJ2-2, is GAGVSQSPSNKVTEKGKDVELRCDPISGHTALYWYRQSLGQGLEFLIYFQGNSAPDKSGLPSDRFSAERTGGSVSTLTIQRTQQEDSAVYLCASSLRLAGNTGELFFGEGSRLTVL.

By share of the sample, this clonotype is medium-sized. The chain has TRBV7-2 and TRBJ1-3; D not resolved. Germline V gene lookup returns CDR1 SGHTA and CDR2 FQGNSA. This CDR3 has 14 amino acids. Trimming stripped 0 bases from V and 2 bases from J, with 5 bases between. In DNA form, the CDR3 reads TGTGCCAGCAGCTTAGCTGGGGCTGGAAACACCATATATTTT. Translated: CASSLAGAGNTIYF.

This clonotype was seen more than once but under ten times. The chain carries TRBV7-2 and TRBJ2-5; the D gene is possibly TRBD2 (5 bases). Germline V lookup: CDR1 SGHTA, CDR2 FQGNSA. Trimming stripped 2 bases from V and 5 bases from J, with 12 bases between. The CDR3 totals 14 residues. The CDR3 DNA sequence: TGTGCCAGCAGCTTAAGAGCGGTCTCGGAGACCCAGTACTTC. Amino acid sequence: CASSLRAVSETQYF.

This clonotype has only a few counts. This chain links TRBV19 with TRBJ2-2; D call uncertain. This CDR3 has 12 amino acids. The germline V and J ends were trimmed by 5 bases and 5 bases, with 6 bases remaining between them. Per germline, CDR1 LNHDA and CDR2 SQIVND (reference sequence). The CDR3 reads CASSVGTGELFF. In DNA, the CDR3 is TGTGCCAGTAGTGTGGGAACCGGGGAGCTGTTTTTT.